The 14 T cell receptor beta chains in this list originate from one sample, sequenced in a study of blood T cell repertoires in COVID-19. The data were produced by immunoSEQ multiplex PCR, yet TCRdb's version contains in-frame clones alone and is incomplete. Of about 340,000 clones listed, approximately 86% are singletons. Sequenced sample: PBMCs or T cells enriched from blood (not recorded which). Receptors originate from a woman between 35 and 50 years old with acute COVID-19.

The chain is built from TRBV27 and TRBJ2-2, with 11 bases aligning to TRBD1. This CDR3 is built from 23 residues. Germline V gene data show CDR1 as MNHEY and CDR2 as SMNVEV (reference sequence). Trimming took 6 bases from V and 5 from J; bases not matched to a gene: 29. The DNA for the CDR3 is TGTGCCAGCAGGCCGGGGACTCTCCCCTGGAGAAGGACAGGGGGCGGAGGGACCGGGGAGCTGTTTTTT. This codes for CASRPGTLPWRRTGGGGTGELFF.

The chain uses TRBV6-2 or TRBV6-3 and TRBJ2-7, with 7 positions matching TRBD2. Germline CDR1 reads MNHEY; CDR2 reads SVGEGT. The CDR3 is 16 amino acids. V lost 2 bases, J lost 2 bases, and 9 bases stayed unmatched. The CDR3 loop is CASSYGAGVPPYEQYF. Here the CDR3 DNA reads TGTGCCAGCAGTTACGGGGCGGGAGTTCCCCCCTACGAGCAGTACTTC.

This clone appeared once. CDR3 sequence reads: CASSLGLAPYQETQYF. The CDR3 DNA reads TGCGCCAGCAGCTTGGGGCTAGCGCCGTACCAAGAGACCCAGTACTTC. The chain has TRBV5-1 and TRBJ2-5; maybe TRBD2 (6 bases). With 0 bases removed from V and 0 bases from J, the gap between germline ends came to 12 bases. Per germline, CDR1 SGHRS and CDR2 YFSETQ. This CDR3 is built from 16 residues.

V usage is TRBV11-2 and J usage is TRBJ2-7, with TRBD1 identical over 7 bases. This CDR3 has 14 residues. Trimming took 1 base from V and 1 from J; bases not matched to a gene: 1. CDR1 and CDR2 from the germline V gene are SGHAT and FQNNGV. The CDR3 coding sequence is TGTGCCAGCAGCTTAGTGGGACAGTCCTACGAGCAGTACTTC. It encodes CASSLVGQSYEQYF.

This rearrangement joins TRBV6-5 to TRBJ2-3; a possible D gene is TRBD1 (5 bases). The V end was cut by 5 bases, the J end by 1 base, with 10 bases between. The germline V gene encodes CDR1 MNHEY and CDR2 SVGAGI. CDR3 length: 14 amino acids. The CDR3 is CASSPRQRTDTQYF. The DNA for the CDR3 is TGTGCCAGCAGTCCCCGACAGCGCACAGATACGCAGTATTTT.

J is TRBJ2-1 and V is TRBV6-5; possible D gene TRBD2, 5 bases. From germline, CDR1 is MNHEY and CDR2 SVGAGI. V gave up 8 bases and J gave up 0 bases, with 14 bases separating them. The CDR3 extends over 15 amino acids. The CDR3 coding sequence is TGTGCCAGCGCCGGGGAGAGGTCCTCCTACAATGAGCAGTTCTTC. Its protein is CASAGERSSYNEQFF.

CDR3 in amino acids: CASSLGRQGSHYGYTF. The CDR3 bases are TGCGCCAGCAGCTTGGGTAGACAGGGATCGCACTATGGCTACACCTTC. This chain connects TRBV5-1 to TRBJ1-2; 7 bases line up with TRBD1. CDR3 length: 16 amino acids. J lost 3 bases, V lost 0 bases, and 8 bases had no gene match. CDR1 SGHRS and CDR2 YFSETQ come from the germline V gene.

The chain carries TRBV7-9 and TRBJ1-2, with 7 bases identical to TRBD1. With 2 bases clipped from V and 1 base from J, the junction kept 7 bases outside the gene matches. The CDR3 extends over 16 amino acids. Germline-derived CDR1 and CDR2 are SEHNR and FQNEAQ (reference sequence). CDR3 region: CASSLSTGKFNYGYTF. The DNA of the CDR3 is TGTGCCAGCAGCTTATCGACAGGGAAATTTAACTATGGCTACACCTTC. Filled out from reference TRBV7-9 and TRBJ1-2, the complete variable domain reads DTGVSQNPRHKITKRGQNVTFRCDPISEHNRLYWYRQTLGQGPEFLTYFQNEAQLEKSRLLSDRFSAERPKGSFSTLEIQRTEQGDSAMYLCASSLSTGKFNYGYTFGSGTRLTVV.

The table lists this clone with a count of one. V and J are TRBV2 and TRBJ1-2; 8 bases match TRBD1. J gave up 5 bases and V 4 bases, and 9 bases lay outside the gene matches. CDR1 and CDR2 from the germline V gene are SNHLY and FYNNEI. The length of the CDR3 is 15 residues. The CDR3 loop reads CASSVSLQGAYGYTF. The CDR3 nucleotides are TGTGCCAGCAGTGTATCGTTGCAGGGGGCGTATGGCTACACCTTC.

This clone appeared a few times. The chain couples TRBV6-5 to TRBJ2-7, with D possibly TRBD1 on 6 matching bases. V was clipped by 5 bases and J by 4 bases, with 9 bases between them. The CDR3 loop spans 12 amino acids. Germline V CDR1 and CDR2: MNHEY, SVGAGI. CDR3 amino acids: CASSKQGYEQYF. In nucleotides, the CDR3 is TGTGCCAGCAGTAAACAGGGATACGAGCAGTACTTC.

This chain links TRBV2 with TRBJ1-2, with 9 bases lining up with TRBD1. The V gene end was trimmed by 4 bases and the J gene end by 4 bases; junction bases not matched to a gene: 7. Per the germline V gene, CDR1 is SNHLY and CDR2 is FYNNEI. This CDR3 contains 15 residues. CDR3 region: CASSGGDRDRYGYTF. CDR3 DNA sequence: TGTGCCAGCAGTGGAGGGGACAGGGATCGCTATGGCTACACCTTC. Filled out from reference TRBV2 and TRBJ1-2, the complete variable domain reads EPEVTQTPSHQVTQMGQEVILRCVPISNHLYFYWYRQILGQKVEFLVSFYNNEISEKSEIFDDQFSVERPDGSNFTLKIRSTKLEDSAMYFCASSGGDRDRYGYTFGSGTRLTVV.

This clone was recorded a few times. The rearrangement uses TRBV9 and TRBJ1-2, with D uncertain. This CDR3 comprises 15 residues. The V and J ends lost 4 bases and 0 bases respectively, with 13 bases between them. Germline assignment: CDR1 SGDLS and CDR2 YYNGEE. In DNA form, the CDR3 reads TGTGCCAGCAGCAACCAACTCGTAGCTAACTATGGCTACACCTTC. Translation gives CASSNQLVANYGYTF.

This clone was seen once. The rearrangement uses TRBV5-1 and TRBJ1-2; the D is unclear. Germline-derived CDR1 and CDR2 are SGHRS and YFSETQ. CDR3 length: 14 amino acids. Trimming took 1 base from V and 4 from J, leaving 11 bases between them. The CDR3 bases are TGCGCCAGCAGCTTGAGTTCCACAGTCTATGGCTACACCTTC. This gives the protein CASSLSSTVYGYTF.

The gene calls are TRBV11-2 and TRBJ2-3; D is uncertain. The CDR3 is 13 amino acids. Trimming pared 2 bases from V and 4 bases from J, leaving 7 bases between. Germline V CDR1 and CDR2: SGHAT, FQNNGV. CDR3 loop: CASSLWAPDTQYF. The CDR3 nucleotides read TGTGCCAGCAGCTTATGGGCTCCAGATACGCAGTATTTT.